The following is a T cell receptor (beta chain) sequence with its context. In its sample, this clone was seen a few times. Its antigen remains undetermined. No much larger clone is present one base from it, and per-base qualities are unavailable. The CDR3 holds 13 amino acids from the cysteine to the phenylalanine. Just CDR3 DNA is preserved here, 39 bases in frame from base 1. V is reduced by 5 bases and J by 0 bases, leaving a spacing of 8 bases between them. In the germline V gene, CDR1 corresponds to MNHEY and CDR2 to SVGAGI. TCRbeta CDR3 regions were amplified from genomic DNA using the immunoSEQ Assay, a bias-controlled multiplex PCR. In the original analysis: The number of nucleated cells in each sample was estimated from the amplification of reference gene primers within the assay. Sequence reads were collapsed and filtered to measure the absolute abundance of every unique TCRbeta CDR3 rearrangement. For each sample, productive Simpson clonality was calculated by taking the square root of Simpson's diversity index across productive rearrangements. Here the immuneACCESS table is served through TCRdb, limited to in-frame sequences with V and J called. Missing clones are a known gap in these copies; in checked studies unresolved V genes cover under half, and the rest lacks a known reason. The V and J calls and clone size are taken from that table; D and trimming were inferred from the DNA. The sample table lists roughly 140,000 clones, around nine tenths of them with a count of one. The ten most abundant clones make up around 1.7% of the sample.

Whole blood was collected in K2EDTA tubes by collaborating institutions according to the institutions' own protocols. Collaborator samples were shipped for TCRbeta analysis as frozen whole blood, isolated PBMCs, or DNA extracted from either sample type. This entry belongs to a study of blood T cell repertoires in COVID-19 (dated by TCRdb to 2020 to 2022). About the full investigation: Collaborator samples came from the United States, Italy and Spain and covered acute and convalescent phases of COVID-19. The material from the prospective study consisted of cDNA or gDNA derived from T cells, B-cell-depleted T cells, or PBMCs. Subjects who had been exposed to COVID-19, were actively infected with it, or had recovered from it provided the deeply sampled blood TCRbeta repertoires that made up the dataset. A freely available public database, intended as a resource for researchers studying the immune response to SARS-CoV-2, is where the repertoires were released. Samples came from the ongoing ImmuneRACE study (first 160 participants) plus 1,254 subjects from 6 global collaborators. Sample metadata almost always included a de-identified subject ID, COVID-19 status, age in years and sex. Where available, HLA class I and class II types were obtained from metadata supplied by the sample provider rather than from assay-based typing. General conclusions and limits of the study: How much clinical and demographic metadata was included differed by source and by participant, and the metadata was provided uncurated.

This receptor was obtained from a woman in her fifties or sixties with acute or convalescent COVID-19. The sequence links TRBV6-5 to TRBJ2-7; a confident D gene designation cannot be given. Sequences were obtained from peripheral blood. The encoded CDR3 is CASSPPSSYEQYF. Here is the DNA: TGTGCCAGCAGTCCCCCGAGCTCCTACGAGCAGTACTTC.